The following is a TCR beta chain sequence with its context. The antigen is not known. The data stem from a study of identical twins. Study-wide findings and caveats: These conclusions were based on statistical analysis (cross-sectional, not following the same donors). Out-of-frame TCR alpha sharing in monozygotic twins exceeded recombination model predictions.

TCRdb reanalysed the 5' RACE reads using MiXCR and keeps one entry per CDR3 protein. The sample consists of 220,000 or so distinct CDR3 sequences, about 7% of them appearing once. The germline V gene encodes CDR1 SEHNR and CDR2 FQNEAQ (reference sequence). The CDR3 has 13 residues. V dropped 9 bases and J dropped 0 bases, with 6 bases sitting between them. The same sample was also used in a study of yellow fever vaccine responses in identical twins.

Sequenced input: memory (CD45RO+) T cells sorted from blood. The receptor was isolated from a woman younger than 30 in good health. The V call is TRBV7-9, the J call TRBJ2-6, with a possible D match to TRBD1 (5 bases). CDR3 sequence: CASDSSGANVLTF. For the CDR3, the DNA is TGTGCCAGTGACAGCTCTGGGGCCAACGTCCTGACTTTC.